This T cell receptor (beta chain) was captured in a study of T cells in Graves' hyperthyroidism and ophthalmopathy. Germline V CDR1 and CDR2: SEHNR, FQNEAQ (reference sequence). The V end was cut by 1 base, the J end by 0 bases, with 17 bases between. The CDR3 totals 18 residues. In this sample, this clonotype turned up a few times. Template material for amplifying TCR beta CDR3 regions consisted of RNA transcripts. The HTBI set primed first-round TCR CDR3 RT-PCR. TCRdb ran MiXCR on the multiplex PCR reads and lists one entry per CDR3 protein. The sample records under 350,000 distinct CDR3 sequences, around 15% being singletons. Graves' hyperthyroidism without ophthalmopathy progression within 18 months was termed stable. Diagnoses were established using clinical symptoms, serum thyroxine and TRAb, thyroid ultrasound and orbital computed tomography.

The receptor's source is a woman aged 40 to 55 with Graves' hyperthyroidism. This rearrangement joins TRBV7-9 to TRBJ2-3, with D possibly TRBD2 on 5 matching bases. Source material: blood. In DNA, the CDR3 is TGTGCCAGCAGCTTAGGAGCGGCAGCAAGACCTAGCACAGATACGCAGTATTTT. It yields the protein CASSLGAAARPSTDTQYF.